The next 16 T cell receptor beta chains were all read from a single sample in a study of blood T cell repertoires in COVID-19. Only in-frame clones appear in the TCRdb table, and some are missing; sequencing was by immunoSEQ multiplex PCR. The sample has roughly 320,000 clones, about 87% seen once. Sequencing was performed on peripheral blood. These receptors were taken from a woman in her forties or fifties with COVID-19, enrolled during active disease.

The gene calls are TRBV18 and TRBJ1-1, with D tentatively TRBD1 (5 bases). Trimming stripped 2 bases from V and 1 base from J, with 11 bases between. The CDR3 has 15 amino acids. Germline values: CDR1 KGHSH, CDR2 LQKENI. In nucleotides, the CDR3 is TGTGCCAGCTCACCATTGGGGGACTCGAACACTGAAGCTTTCTTT. It specifies CASSPLGDSNTEAFF.

The chain carries TRBV5-1 and TRBJ2-1, with TRBD2 matching 12 bases. The CDR3 length is 17 residues. Germline values: CDR1 SGHRS, CDR2 YFSETQ. After removal of 0 bases from V and 6 bases from J, the junction contained 7 bases not matched to a gene. This chain's CDR3 is CASSLGASGRAANEQFF. The DNA of the CDR3 is TGCGCCAGCAGCTTGGGGGCTAGCGGGAGGGCCGCCAATGAGCAGTTCTTC.

V and J are TRBV25-1 and TRBJ2-7, with 7 bases aligning to TRBD1. Germline CDR1 is MGHDK and CDR2 is SYGVNS. CDR3 length: 13 amino acids. J gave up 2 bases and V 10 bases, and 8 bases lay outside the gene matches. The CDR3 nucleotides are TGTGCCACCTCAGGGGGACCGACCTACGAGCAGTACTTC. Translated, it gives CATSGGPTYEQYF.

This chain joins TRBV19 and TRBJ2-7; 8 bases map to TRBD1. This CDR3 comprises 14 residues. Losses at the gene ends were 4 bases for V and 5 bases for J; bases not matched to a gene: 7. Per germline, CDR1 LNHDA and CDR2 SQIVND (reference sequence). CDR3 sequence reads: CASSTTGQGHEQYF. The CDR3 nucleotides read TGTGCCAGTAGTACCACCGGACAGGGCCACGAGCAGTACTTC.

The rearrangement uses TRBV11-3 and TRBJ2-1; TRBD1 agrees at 10 bases. This CDR3 is 13 amino acids long. Looked up from germline, CDR1 is SGHNT and CDR2 is YENEEA. V dropped 7 bases and J dropped 6; count of bases not matched to a gene: 3. CDR3 bases: TGTGCCAGCACCGGACAGGGGGGCAATGAGCAGTTCTTC. As protein: CASTGQGGNEQFF.

The chain joins TRBV7-2 to TRBJ2-3; TRBD2 aligns across 14 bases. The CDR3 covers 16 residues. CDR1 SGHTA and CDR2 FQGNSA come from the germline V gene. With V trimmed by 3 bases and J by 5 bases, 4 bases remained unmatched. The CDR3 nucleotides read TGTGCCAGCAGCTTTGGACTAGCGGGAGGAGTAGATACGCAGTATTTT. This translates into CASSFGLAGGVDTQYF.

The chain links TRBV5-4 to TRBJ2-1; a possible D gene is TRBD1 (6 bases). CDR3 length: 14 residues. CDR1 and CDR2 from the germline V gene are SGHNT and YYREEE (reference sequence). V was shortened by 3 bases and J by 6 bases, with 13 bases between the two germline ends. The CDR3 region is CASSSGDLINEQFF. CDR3 bases: TGTGCCAGCAGCTCAGGGGACCTAATCAATGAGCAGTTCTTC.

The chain recombines TRBV5-1 with TRBJ2-1; possibly TRBD1 for D (6 bases). The CDR3 length is 13 residues. Per germline, CDR1 SGHRS and CDR2 YFSETQ. Trimming stripped 7 bases from V and 0 bases from J, with 8 bases between. CDR3 sequence (DNA): TGCGCCAGCGGACAGTCCTCCTACAATGAGCAGTTCTTC. Its protein is CASGQSSYNEQFF.

The J gene is TRBJ2-2, the V gene TRBV7-9; 8 nucleotides match TRBD2. Trimming removed 10 bases from V and 3 bases from J; junction bases left unmatched: 13. The germline gives CDR1 SEHNR, CDR2 FQNEAQ (reference sequence). The CDR3 loop spans 16 amino acids. Written as DNA, the CDR3 is TGTGCCACCCGGGGGGGCGGGGGTCGCGACACCGGGGAGCTGTTTTTT. This translates into CATRGGGGRDTGELFF. Complete variable domain (other parts from reference TRBV7-9 and TRBJ2-2): DTGVSQNPRHKITKRGQNVTFRCDPISEHNRLYWYRQTLGQGPEFLTYFQNEAQLEKSRLLSDRFSAERPKGSFSTLEIQRTEQGDSAMYLCATRGGGGRDTGELFFGEGSRLTVL.

This clone was observed once. This chain joins TRBV5-1 and TRBJ2-5; D possibly corresponds to TRBD2 (5 bases). Germline loops: CDR1 SGHRS, CDR2 YFSETQ. Trimming shortened V by 3 bases and J by 5 bases, and 17 bases separated the two germline ends. CDR3 length: 15 amino acids. The CDR3 DNA sequence: TGCGCCAGCAGCTACTCAGAGAGGGCGGGCGAGACCCAGTACTTC. Its protein is CASSYSERAGETQYF.

CDR3: CASSRRLAGVSYEQYF. For the CDR3, the DNA is TGCGCCAGCAGCCGACGTCTAGCGGGAGTCTCCTACGAGCAGTACTTC. The rearrangement uses TRBV4-1 and TRBJ2-7, with TRBD2 matching over 10 bases. This CDR3 region has 16 residues. V gave up 4 bases and J gave up 0 bases; unmatched junction bases: 6. Germline V CDR1 and CDR2: MGHRA, YSYEKL.

The chain couples TRBV14 to TRBJ1-1; tentatively, D is TRBD1 (6 bases). The germline V gene encodes CDR1 SGHDN and CDR2 FVKESK. The V end was cut by 10 bases, the J end by 1 base, with 13 bases between. The CDR3 runs 13 residues. Written as DNA, the CDR3 is TGTGCCACCATAAAGACAGGGAACACTGAAGCTTTCTTT. Protein: CATIKTGNTEAFF.

This clone was detected only once. V is TRBV5-1 and J is TRBJ2-5, with 8 bases identical to TRBD1. The CDR3 is made up of 14 amino acids. Per the germline V gene, CDR1 is SGHRS and CDR2 is YFSETQ. J was trimmed by 5 bases and V by 5 bases; bases with no gene match: 8. This chain's CDR3 is CASSRSDRAETQYF. The CDR3 region has the DNA TGCGCCAGCAGTCGGTCGGACAGGGCGGAGACCCAGTACTTC.

The rearrangement joins TRBV2 to TRBJ1-6; TRBD1 is a possible D gene (6 bases). The CDR3 spans 16 residues. Germline-derived CDR1 and CDR2 are SNHLY and FYNNEI. Trimming removed 7 bases from V and 7 bases from J, with 20 bases in between. CDR3 residues: CASKKRTADLNSPLHF. CDR3 coding DNA: TGTGCCAGCAAAAAACGGACAGCGGATTTAAATTCACCCCTCCACTTT.

V is TRBV7-7 and J is TRBJ2-5, with 10 bases matching TRBD2. The CDR3 is 15 amino acids. CDR1 is SSHAT, CDR2 FNYEAQ, per germline (reference sequence). The V segment lost 1 base and the J segment 1 base; nucleotides outside the gene matches: 0. CDR3 sequence reads: CASSLGTSGQETQYF. Written as DNA, the CDR3 is TGTGCCAGCAGCTTAGGGACTAGCGGCCAAGAGACCCAGTACTTC.

The chain recombines TRBV5-1 with TRBJ2-2; 8 bases line up with TRBD1. V shed 4 bases and J 4 bases; nucleotides not matched to a gene: 12. Per germline, CDR1 SGHRS and CDR2 YFSETQ. The CDR3 spans 17 residues. CDR3 sequence reads: CASSPRPGQAGTGELFF. In nucleotides, the CDR3 is TGCGCCAGCAGCCCTAGACCGGGACAGGCGGGCACCGGGGAGCTGTTTTTT.